This T cell receptor (beta chain) was captured by sequencing in a study of T cells in Graves' hyperthyroidism and ophthalmopathy. General study findings and limits: By a 13 V-J model, ophthalmopathy was set apart from stable hyperthyroidism. For ophthalmopathy, model prediction preceded onset by a median about 6 months.

Germline V gene lookup returns CDR1 PRHDT and CDR2 FYEKMQ (reference sequence). Trimming took off 2 bases at V and 6 bases at J, with 14 bases between the two ends. CDR3 size: 14 residues. Authors of the study amplified TCR beta CDR3 regions from RNA transcripts. HTBI primers were used for first-round RT-PCR of the TCR CDR3. Each CDR3 protein gets one entry after TCRdb re-called the multiplex PCR reads with MiXCR. Of 450,000 to 650,000 distinct CDR3 sequences in the sample, less than 25% were seen once. This clonotype appeared a few times. Antigen unknown. Together with thyroid ultrasound, orbital computed tomography, serum thyroxine and TRAb, clinical symptoms were used for diagnoses.

The sequencing input was blood. The clonotype originates from a man between 18 and 29 years old with Graves' hyperthyroidism. This rearrangement joins TRBV13 to TRBJ2-7; D perhaps matches TRBD1 (6 bases). The CDR3 loop is CASSLQWGPFEQYF. The CDR3, as DNA: TGTGCCAGCAGCTTACAATGGGGGCCCTTCGAGCAGTACTTC. Combining the CDR3 with reference TRBV13 and TRBJ2-7 gives the whole variable domain AAGVIQSPRHLIKEKRETATLKCYPIPRHDTVYWYQQGPGQDPQFLISFYEKMQSDKGSIPDRFSAQQFSDYHSELNMSSLELGDSALYFCASSLQWGPFEQYFGPGTRLTVT.